These T cell receptor beta chains were read from a single sample in a study of T cells in tuberculosis. Clones were read by immunoSEQ multiplex PCR, and TCRdb kept only the in-frame ones, dropping some. The table lists some 30,000 clones, around 94% of them singletons, with 8% in the top ten. Sequenced input: PBMCs. Receptors originate from a donor between 10 and 35 years old with latent tuberculosis or without tuberculosis infection. CDR3s include the opening cysteine and the closing phenylalanine or tryptophan. The D gene is left open where the match is weak. Clone sizes are given selectively: once, few, many, or a class where the clone is expanded.

TGCGCCAGCAGTCAGGACAGGGGCGCCGGCTACACCTTC	CASSQDRGAGYTF	TRBV4-3	TRBJ1-2	TRBD1	.
TGTGCCAGTAGTAGTAGGACAGGAAGTTATCAGCCCCAGCATTTT	CASSSRTGSYQPQHF	TRBV19	TRBJ1-5	TRBD1	.
TGTGCCAGCAGAAGCCAAATCTATGGCTACACCTTC	CASRSQIYGYTF	TRBV2	TRBJ1-2	.	.
TGTGCCAGCAGTGACGGACAGGGGGCAGATACGCAGTATTTT	CASSDGQGADTQYF	TRBV6-4	TRBJ2-3	TRBD1	.
TGTGCCAGCAGCTCTGAGGGCCACTATGGCTACACCTTC	CASSSEGHYGYTF	TRBV5-4	TRBJ1-2	.	.
TGTGCCAGCGGCTCCCCAGGGTGGGATGGCTACACCTTC	CASGSPGWDGYTF	TRBV27	TRBJ1-2	.	.
TGTGCTAGTGGTTTTGGGACAGCCACAACTAATGAAAAACTGTTTTTT	CASGFGTATTNEKLFF	TRBV12-5	TRBJ1-4	TRBD1	.
TGCGCCAGCAGTTCAGAAGGACAGGGACGATACGAGCAGTACTTC	CASSSEGQGRYEQYF	TRBV5-1	TRBJ2-7	TRBD1	.
TGTGCCAGCAGCGTGCGGGAATCTTCCCGCTACACCTTC	CASSVRESSRYTF	TRBV7-9	TRBJ1-2	.	.
TGTGCCAGCTCACCGGGGAGTTACCTCACCTACGAGCAGTACTTC	CASSPGSYLTYEQYF	TRBV18	TRBJ2-7	.	.
TGTGCCTGGACGACAGGGGGCAGCTACGAGCAGTACTTC	CAWTTGGSYEQYF	TRBV30	TRBJ2-7	TRBD1	.
TGTGCCAGCAGTGAAGGTCTCGGACAGGGAAGGGTCTATGGCTACACCTTC	CASSEGLGQGRVYGYTF	TRBV25-1	TRBJ1-2	TRBD1	.
TGTGCCAGCAGTTTATTGGGGGCGGATCAGCCCCAGCATTTT	CASSLLGADQPQHF	TRBV27	TRBJ1-5	.	.
TGTGCCAGCAGTTTGACTAGAGCAGATACGCAGTATTTT	CASSLTRADTQYF	TRBV5-6	TRBJ2-3	.	.
TGCGCCAGCAGCCAGATAAATGGACTACCCTACGAGCAGTACTTC	CASSQINGLPYEQYF	TRBV4-1	TRBJ2-7	.	.
TGTGCCAGCAGCTTAGGACTAGCGGAAAGCACAGATACGCAGTATTTT	CASSLGLAESTDTQYF	TRBV11-3	TRBJ2-3	TRBD2	.
TGCGCCAGCAGCTCGGGGGGACTAGCGGGAGGGAAAGAGACCCAGTACTTC	CASSSGGLAGGKETQYF	TRBV5-1	TRBJ2-5	TRBD2	.
TGTGCCAGCCAGTACAGCACTGAAGCTTTCTTT	CASQYSTEAFF	TRBV2	TRBJ1-1	.	.
TGCGCCAGCAGCCAAGGACAGGGGGAGGGCTATGGCTACACCTTC	CASSQGQGEGYGYTF	TRBV4-1	TRBJ1-2	TRBD1	.
TGCAGTGCTCCAACAGGGTACGAAGCTTTCTTT	CSAPTGYEAFF	TRBV20-1	TRBJ1-1	.	once
TGTGCCAGCTCACCAGGTCCCGGGACAGGGGTCGAGCAGTACTTC	CASSPGPGTGVEQYF	TRBV18	TRBJ2-7	TRBD1	.
TGCAGCGTTGAAAGGGTCACAAGGGGCGCCTACGAGCAGTACTTC	CSVERVTRGAYEQYF	TRBV29-1	TRBJ2-7	.	.
TGTGCCAGCAGCTTAACTACGGTTCAAAATCAGCCCCAGCATTTT	CASSLTTVQNQPQHF	TRBV7-8	TRBJ1-5	.	.
TGTGCCAGCAGTGGCAGTTGGCCCGGGGGGTCTGAAGCTTTCTTT	CASSGSWPGGSEAFF	TRBV7-6	TRBJ1-1	.	.
TGTGCCAGCAGCTTAGAACAGGACCAAGAGACCCAGTACTTC	CASSLEQDQETQYF	TRBV7-9	TRBJ2-5	.	.
TGTGCCAGCAGTATTAATAGCGGCTCCTACAATGAGCAGTTCTTC	CASSINSGSYNEQFF	TRBV2	TRBJ2-1	.	.
TGTGCCAGCTCACCCTCGCGACAGGCTGGCAACACCATATATTTT	CASSPSRQAGNTIYF	TRBV18	TRBJ1-3	.	.
TGTGCCAGCAGTTTAAGGGTGGGGGGGGAGACCCAGTACTTC	CASSLRVGGETQYF	TRBV27	TRBJ2-5	TRBD2	.
TGTGCCAGCAGCTGCCTCGACTGCGACACCATATATTTT	CASSCLDCDTIYF	TRBV5-4	TRBJ1-3	.	.
TGTGCCAGCAGCCCAGCTAGCGGGAAGCAGTTCTTC	CASSPASGKQFF	TRBV6-5	TRBJ2-1	TRBD2	.
TGTGCCAGCATGAGAGGGACTAATACTAATGAAAAACTGTTTTTT	CASMRGTNTNEKLFF	TRBV6-1	TRBJ1-4	.	.
TGTGCCACCAAAAATCACAGGGGTGCCTACGAGCAGTACTTC	CATKNHRGAYEQYF	TRBV15	TRBJ2-7	TRBD1	.
TGTGCCACCCGCGTGGGGGGTAGAGTTTACAATGAGCAGTTCTTC	CATRVGGRVYNEQFF	TRBV7-2	TRBJ2-1	.	.
TGTGCCACCAGCAGTGGATTTTTCGGGACAGGGGGCGATCACAATGAGCAGTTCTTC	CATSSGFFGTGGDHNEQFF	TRBV15	TRBJ2-1	TRBD1	.
TGTGCCAGTCGAGGGGGTAACACTGAAGCTTTCTTT	CASRGGNTEAFF	TRBV10-3	TRBJ1-1	.	.
TGTGCCAGCAGCTTCCGGGGCGGGAGGCTCTACAATGAGCAGTTCTTC	CASSFRGGRLYNEQFF	TRBV11-2	TRBJ2-1	TRBD2	.
TGCGCCAGCAGCCAGGGACAGGGTTTCTCTGGGGCCAACGTCCTGACTTTC	CASSQGQGFSGANVLTF	TRBV4-1	TRBJ2-6	TRBD1	.
TGTGCCAGCAGTAAAAGGGACAGGGCTTACAATGAGCAGTTCTTC	CASSKRDRAYNEQFF	TRBV2	TRBJ2-1	TRBD1	.
TGTGCCAGCAGCCCTTCTCTGCGGATTCAAGAGACCCAGTACTTC	CASSPSLRIQETQYF	TRBV7-8	TRBJ2-5	.	.
TGTGCCAGCAGTGAAGGCCCGCAGGCATCCCAGTACTTC	CASSEGPQASQYF	TRBV6-1	TRBJ2-7	.	.
TGTGCCATCAGTGACAGGGCAGATACGCAGTATTTT	CAISDRADTQYF	TRBV10-3	TRBJ2-3	.	few
TGTGCCAGCAGTCAGGGGTGGAAAACTGAAGCTTTCTTT	CASSQGWKTEAFF	TRBV2	TRBJ1-1	.	.
TGTGCCAGCAGCCTTCAGGGTGGCGAGCAGTACTTC	CASSLQGGEQYF	TRBV6-5	TRBJ2-7	.	.
TGTGCCAGTAGTACACGACAGGGCGGCAATCAGCCCCAGCATTTT	CASSTRQGGNQPQHF	TRBV19	TRBJ1-5	TRBD1	.
TGCGCCAGCTCCAGGGGATATGGGGAGACCCAGTACTTC	CASSRGYGETQYF	TRBV10-2	TRBJ2-5	.	.
TGTGCCAGCAGTTCCACGGACAGGGCCAGGGGCTACACCTTC	CASSSTDRARGYTF	TRBV27	TRBJ1-2	TRBD1	.
TGCGCCAGCAGGGCATCTGGCGGGCCGAACAATGAGCAGTTCTTC	CASRASGGPNNEQFF	TRBV5-1	TRBJ2-1	.	.
TGTGCCAGCAGCTTATCCGGGATGGGAGACACTGAAGCTTTCTTT	CASSLSGMGDTEAFF	TRBV7-8	TRBJ1-1	.	.
TGTGCCATCAGTGCTGCGGGAAGCTCCTACAATGAGCAGTTCTTC	CAISAAGSSYNEQFF	TRBV10-3	TRBJ2-1	.	.
TGTGCCAGCAGTCCCCGGGGTCTACAGCCCCAGCATTTT	CASSPRGLQPQHF	TRBV6-5	TRBJ1-5	.	.
TGCAGCGGAACAGGGGGCTACGAGCAGTACTTC	CSGTGGYEQYF	TRBV20-1	TRBJ2-7	TRBD1	.
TGTGCCAGCAGTGACGGGACAGACAATCAGCCCCAGCATTTT	CASSDGTDNQPQHF	TRBV6-4	TRBJ1-5	TRBD1	.
TGCGCCAGCAGCACCGAGTTGAACACTGAAGCTTTCTTT	CASSTELNTEAFF	TRBV5-1	TRBJ1-1	.	.
TGTGCCAGGGCCGGGACAGGTCTCTACGAGCAGTACTTC	CARAGTGLYEQYF	TRBV19	TRBJ2-7	TRBD1	.
TGTGCCATCCAGAAGGGAGGGGAAGAGCAGTACTTC	CAIQKGGEEQYF	TRBV5-8	TRBJ2-7	TRBD2	once
TGTGCCAGCAGCCCGACAGGCACAGATACGCAGTATTTT	CASSPTGTDTQYF	TRBV11-2	TRBJ2-3	.	.
TGTGCCTGGAGTGGGACTAGCGCTGGGGAGCTGTTTTTT	CAWSGTSAGELFF	TRBV30	TRBJ2-2	TRBD2	.
TGTGCCACCAGCACAATGACAGGGGGATCAGATACGCAGTATTTT	CATSTMTGGSDTQYF	TRBV15	TRBJ2-3	TRBD1	.
TGTGCCAGCAGCTTGGTGGTAGCGGGAGGCCACGACGAGCAGTACTTC	CASSLVVAGGHDEQYF	TRBV5-4	TRBJ2-7	TRBD2	.